The TCR beta chain described here comes from a study of radiation and T cells in renal cell carcinoma. The length of the CDR3 is 15 residues. Trimming pared 4 bases from V and 4 bases from J, leaving 17 bases between. The germline V gene encodes CDR1 SGHRS and CDR2 YFSETQ. Time point defined: blood 2 weeks post-SBRT. The sample's treatment: 15 Gy SBRT to primary tumor, nephrectomy 4 weeks later. Data came from immunoSEQ multiplex PCR; TCRdb stores just in-frame clones and leaves some out. The sample consists of more than 150,000 clones, roughly 87% of them appearing once. The source of this sequence is a woman aged 45-60 years with renal cell carcinoma. Sequencing used blood, obtained from a patient whose treatment included radiotherapy and nephrectomy. The gene calls are TRBV5-1 and TRBJ1-1; a possible D gene is TRBD1 (5 bases). The CDR3 DNA follows: TGCGCCAGCAGCGCCCCTCAATCGGGGGTCACTGAAGCTTTCTTT. Amino acid sequence: CASSAPQSGVTEAFF.